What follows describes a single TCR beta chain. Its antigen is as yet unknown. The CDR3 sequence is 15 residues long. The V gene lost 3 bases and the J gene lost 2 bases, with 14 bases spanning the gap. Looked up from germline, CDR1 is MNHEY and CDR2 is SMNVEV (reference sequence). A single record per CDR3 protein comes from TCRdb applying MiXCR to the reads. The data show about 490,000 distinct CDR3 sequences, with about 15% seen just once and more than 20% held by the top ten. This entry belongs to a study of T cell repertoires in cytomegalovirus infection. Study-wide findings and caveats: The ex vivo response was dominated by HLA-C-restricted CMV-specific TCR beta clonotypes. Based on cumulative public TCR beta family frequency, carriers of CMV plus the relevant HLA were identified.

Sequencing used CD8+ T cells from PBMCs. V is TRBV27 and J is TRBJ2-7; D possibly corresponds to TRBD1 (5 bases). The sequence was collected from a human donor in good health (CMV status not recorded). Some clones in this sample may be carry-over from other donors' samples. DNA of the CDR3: TGTGCCAGCAGTTTTGGGGCTACCGCCGCCTACGAGCAGTACTTC. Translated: CASSFGATAAYEQYF.